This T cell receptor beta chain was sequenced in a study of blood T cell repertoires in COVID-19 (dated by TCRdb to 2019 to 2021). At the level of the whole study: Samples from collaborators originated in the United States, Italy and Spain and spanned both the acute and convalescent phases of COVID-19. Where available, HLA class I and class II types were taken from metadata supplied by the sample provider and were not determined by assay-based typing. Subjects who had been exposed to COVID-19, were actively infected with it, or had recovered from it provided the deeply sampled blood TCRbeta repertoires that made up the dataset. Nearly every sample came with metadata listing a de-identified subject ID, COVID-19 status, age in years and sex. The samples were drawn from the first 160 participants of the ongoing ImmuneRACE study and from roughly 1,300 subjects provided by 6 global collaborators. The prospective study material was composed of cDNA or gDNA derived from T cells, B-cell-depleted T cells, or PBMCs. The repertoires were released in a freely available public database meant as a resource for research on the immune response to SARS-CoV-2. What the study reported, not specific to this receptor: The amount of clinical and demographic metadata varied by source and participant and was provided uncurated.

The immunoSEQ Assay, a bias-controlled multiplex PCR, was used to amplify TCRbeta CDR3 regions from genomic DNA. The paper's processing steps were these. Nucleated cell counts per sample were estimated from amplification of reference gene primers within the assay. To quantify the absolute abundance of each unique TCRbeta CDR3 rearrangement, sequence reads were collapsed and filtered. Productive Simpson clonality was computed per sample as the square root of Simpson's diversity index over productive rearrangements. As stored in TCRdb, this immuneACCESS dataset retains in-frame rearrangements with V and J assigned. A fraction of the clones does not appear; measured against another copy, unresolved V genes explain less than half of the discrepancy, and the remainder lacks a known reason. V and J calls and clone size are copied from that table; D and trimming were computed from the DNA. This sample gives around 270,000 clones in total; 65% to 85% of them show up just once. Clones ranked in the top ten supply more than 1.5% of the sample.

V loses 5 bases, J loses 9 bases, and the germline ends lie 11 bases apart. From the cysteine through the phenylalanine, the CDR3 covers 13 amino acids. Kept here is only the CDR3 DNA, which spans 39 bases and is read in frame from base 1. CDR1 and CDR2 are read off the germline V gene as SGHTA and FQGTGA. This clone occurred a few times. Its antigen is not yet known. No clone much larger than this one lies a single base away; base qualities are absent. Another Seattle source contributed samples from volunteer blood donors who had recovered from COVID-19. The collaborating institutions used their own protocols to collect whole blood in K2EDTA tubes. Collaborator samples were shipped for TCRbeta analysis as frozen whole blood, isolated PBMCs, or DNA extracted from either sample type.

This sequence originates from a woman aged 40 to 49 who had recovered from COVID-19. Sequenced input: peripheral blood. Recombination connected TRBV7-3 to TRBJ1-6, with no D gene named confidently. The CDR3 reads CASSPQAGSPLHF. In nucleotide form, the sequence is TGTGCCAGCAGCCCTCAGGCCGGTTCACCCCTCCACTTT.